This TCR beta chain was profiled in a study of blood T cell repertoires in COVID-19. Study information: Collection of acute and convalescent COVID-19 samples took place in the United States, Italy and Spain.

The CDR3 has 16 residues. J gave up 4 bases and V 4 bases, and 11 bases lay outside the gene matches. CDR1 is SGHRS and CDR2 is YFSETQ in the germline V gene. Per the study methods: Reference gene primer amplification in the assay estimated nucleated cell counts. Here immunoSEQ multiplex PCR was the method, and the copy in TCRdb shows in-frame clones only, minus some. From that table come the V and J calls and clone size; the DNA was used to work out D and trimming. The sample yields about 200,000 clones, about 79% seen once. Input material: peripheral blood. The receptor's source is a human donor in a cohort sampled during active COVID-19. The chain is built from TRBV5-1 and TRBJ2-1; TRBD2 matches at 7 bases. The CDR3 DNA reads as TGCGCCAGCAGCACCGCGGGCGGGAGTACTTACAATGAGCAGTTCTTC. Its translation: CASSTAGGSTYNEQFF.